The present T cell receptor beta chain was sequenced within a study of technical replicates of blood from a handful of donors. Sequencing was performed with immunoSEQ multiplex PCR; in TCRdb, only in-frame clones are kept and a portion is missing. There are approximately 81,000 clones in the sample; approximately 94% occur only once, and roughly 0.4% lies in the top ten. This clone was detected once. V lost 3 bases and J lost 5; bases outside the gene matches: 7. The length of the CDR3 is 14 residues. Germline-derived CDR1 and CDR2 are SGDLS and YYNGEE. This receptor was identified in a human donor in good health. The rearrangement uses TRBV9 and TRBJ2-5, with 7 bases aligning to TRBD2. The sequenced sample was T cells isolated from PBMCs. The CDR3 bases are TGTGCCAGCAGCGAAGGGGACGGGGGGGAGACCCAGTACTTC. Protein: CASSEGDGGETQYF.